This is a list of T cell receptor beta chains from one sample in a study of CD8+ T cells in alopecia areata. Here immunoSEQ multiplex PCR was the method, and the copy in TCRdb shows in-frame clones only, minus some. The table includes roughly 280,000 clones, over 45% detected once. The sample was CD4+ T cells sorted from blood, taken at week 52, from a patient treated with tofacitinib. All receptors derive from a human donor with alopecia areata. CDR3s include the opening cysteine and the closing phenylalanine or tryptophan. A D gene is named only where the DNA matches it firmly. Only part of the rows carry a size: once, few, many, or a class if the clone is expanded.

TRBJ2-5 once TRBV4-1 NA CASSRNDVETQYF TGCGCCAGCAGCCGTAACGATGTGGAGACCCAGTACTTC
TRBJ2-5 few TRBV12-5 TRBD2 CASAPGGLQETQYF TGTGCTAGTGCCCCCGGGGGACTACAAGAGACCCAGTACTTC
TRBJ2-5 NA TRBV5-1 TRBD1 CASSLSGDRVVVTQYF TGCGCCAGCAGCTTGTCGGGGGACAGGGTCGTAGTGACCCAGTACTTC
TRBJ1-2 NA TRBV7-2 NA CASSLERGRTFYGYTF TGTGCCAGCAGCTTAGAGAGAGGCCGGACGTTCTATGGCTACACCTTC
TRBJ2-7 NA TRBV27 TRBD1 CASSRQGSYEQYF TGTGCCAGCAGCCGACAGGGCTCCTACGAGCAGTACTTC
TRBJ2-3 many TRBV2 NA CARQGRRLAVTDTQYF TGTGCCAGACAGGGGCGGAGATTAGCGGTCACAGATACGCAGTATTTT
TRBJ1-1 NA TRBV27 NA CASSLSAYTEAFF TGTGCCAGCAGTTTATCGGCCTACACTGAAGCTTTCTTT
TRBJ2-3 NA TRBV25-1 NA CASRSGDTQYF TGTGCCAGCCGATCCGGGGATACGCAGTATTTT
TRBJ2-6 once TRBV13 TRBD2 CASSLRGGPRVRGANVLTF TGTGCCAGCAGCCTCCGCGGGGGGCCGCGGGTGCGTGGGGCCAACGTCCTGACTTTC
TRBJ1-5 few TRBV30 NA CAWSPTHGQPQHF TGTGCCTGGAGCCCCACTCACGGGCAGCCCCAGCATTTT
TRBJ2-6 NA TRBV5-6 NA CASSGTRSGANVLTF TGTGCCAGCAGCGGAACCCGCTCTGGGGCCAACGTCCTGACTTTC
TRBJ1-6 few TRBV6-5 NA CASSYSGPGSPLHF TGTGCCAGCAGTTACTCTGGCCCGGGGTCACCCCTCCACTTT
TRBJ2-1 NA TRBV7-2 NA CASSLGTFYNEQFF TGTGCCAGCAGTCTGGGGACCTTCTACAATGAGCAGTTCTTC
TRBJ2-5 NA TRBV4-1 TRBD1 CASSQARLTGGETQYF TGCGCCAGCAGCCAAGCGAGGTTGACAGGGGGGGAGACCCAGTACTTC
TRBJ2-5 few TRBV15 NA CATSSGEMETQYF TGTGCCACCAGCAGTGGAGAAATGGAGACCCAGTACTTC
TRBJ1-1 NA TRBV29-1 NA CSVQRVGNTEAFF TGCAGCGTCCAGCGGGTCGGGAACACTGAAGCTTTCTTT
TRBJ2-3 NA TRBV29-1 TRBD1 CTVVGGQGVDTQYF TGCACCGTGGTGGGAGGACAGGGGGTAGATACGCAGTATTTT
TRBJ1-5 NA TRBV6-5 NA CASSLDSYQPQHF TGTGCCAGCAGCCTGGACAGTTATCAGCCCCAGCATTTT
TRBJ2-2 NA TRBV5-4 TRBD1 CASSGTGTNTGELFF TGTGCCAGCAGCGGGACAGGGACGAACACCGGGGAGCTGTTTTTT
TRBJ2-7 NA TRBV15 TRBD1 CATSTDRPLSYEQYF TGTGCCACCAGCACGGACAGGCCCCTCTCCTACGAGCAGTACTTC
TRBJ2-3 NA TRBV6-5 NA CASSYGATDTQYF TGTGCCAGCAGTTACGGGGCCACAGATACGCAGTATTTT
TRBJ1-1 NA TRBV7-3 NA CASSLTVAQVNTEAFF TGTGCCAGCAGCTTAACAGTAGCACAGGTGAACACTGAAGCTTTCTTT
TRBJ1-6 NA TRBV7-2 NA CASSLQPGHSYNSPLHF TGTGCCAGCAGCTTACAACCGGGACACTCCTATAATTCACCCCTCCACTTT
TRBJ2-7 NA TRBV18 TRBD2 CASSRMRLAGYEQYF TGTGCCAGCTCACGTATGCGACTAGCGGGCTACGAGCAGTACTTC
TRBJ1-6 once TRBV5-6 NA CASSITVSPLHF TGTGCCAGCAGCATCACAGTATCACCCCTCCACTTT
TRBJ1-6 NA TRBV10-3 TRBD1 CAISDSQGASPLHF TGTGCCATCAGTGACTCCCAGGGGGCTTCACCCCTCCACTTT
TRBJ2-3 NA TRBV21-1 NA CASSKTDLAGGGAQYF TGTGCCAGCAGCAAAACGGATCTAGCGGGAGGCGGGGCGCAGTATTTT
TRBJ2-2 once TRBV9 NA CASSPRVPQTGELFF TGTGCCAGCAGCCCCCGGGTGCCGCAGACCGGGGAGCTGTTTTTT
TRBJ2-6 NA TRBV2 NA CASIAGAGANVLTF TGTGCCAGCATCGCCGGGGCTGGGGCCAACGTCCTGACTTTC
TRBJ1-2 NA TRBV2 NA CASIGGGLYYGYTF TGTGCCAGCATAGGCGGGGGGCTGTACTATGGCTACACCTTC
TRBJ2-3 NA TRBV5-4 NA CASGASTDTQYF TGTGCCTCTGGGGCTAGCACAGATACGCAGTATTTT
TRBJ1-1 NA TRBV30 NA CALLRVNTEAFF TGTGCCCTCCTTCGGGTGAACACTGAAGCTTTCTTT
TRBJ2-3 NA TRBV5-4 NA CASSLDLPGDTQYF TGTGCCAGCAGCTTGGATCTCCCGGGGGATACGCAGTATTTT
TRBJ2-7 NA TRBV7-2 NA CASSRGNSGYSSYEQYF TGTGCCAGCAGCCGAGGGAATTCGGGATATAGCTCCTACGAGCAGTACTTC
TRBJ2-1 few TRBV5-1 TRBD2 CASSLASGGPYNEQFF TGCGCCAGCAGCTTGGCCAGCGGGGGCCCCTACAATGAGCAGTTCTTC
TRBJ2-5 NA TRBV5-1 NA CASNYGQETQYF TGCGCCAGCAATTACGGCCAGGAGACCCAGTACTTC
TRBJ2-3 NA TRBV9 NA CASSAGWSMDTQYF TGTGCCAGCAGCGCCGGGTGGTCGATGGATACGCAGTATTTT
TRBJ2-1 few TRBV10-3 TRBD2 CAIRDSGEPYNEQFF TGTGCCATCAGGGATAGCGGGGAGCCCTACAATGAGCAGTTCTTC
TRBJ2-6 NA TRBV13 NA CASSRSWRTSGANVLTF TGTGCCAGCAGCCGTTCTTGGCGTACCTCTGGGGCCAACGTCCTGACTTTC
TRBJ2-1 NA TRBV5-1 NA CASSLDGKGYNEQFF TGCGCCAGCAGCTTGGACGGGAAGGGCTACAATGAGCAGTTCTTC
TRBJ1-4 few TRBV7-9 NA CASSARPHEKLFF TGTGCCAGCAGCGCCAGGCCGCATGAAAAACTGTTTTTT
TRBJ2-7 NA TRBV5-1 NA CASSPLSPGNEQYF TGCGCCAGCAGCCCTCTCTCCCCGGGGAACGAGCAGTACTTC
TRBJ1-1 few TRBV6-1 NA CASGPLGEAFF TGTGCCAGCGGCCCTCTGGGGGAAGCTTTCTTT
TRBJ1-6 few TRBV5-1 NA CASSTGQDNSPLHF TGCGCCAGCAGCACGGGACAAGATAATTCACCCCTCCACTTT
TRBJ2-5 NA TRBV5-4 NA CASSSRIEGETQYF TGTGCCAGCAGCTCACGCATAGAGGGAGAGACCCAGTACTTC
TRBJ2-7 NA TRBV7-9 NA CASSERISYEQYF TGTGCCAGCAGCGAACGCATCTCCTACGAGCAGTACTTC
TRBJ2-1 NA TRBV29-1 TRBD2 CSAEGLAGILNSYNEQFF TGCAGCGCCGAGGGACTAGCGGGGATTCTAAACTCCTACAATGAGCAGTTCTTC
TRBJ2-3 NA TRBV4-1 NA CASSLRLGEDTQYF TGCGCCAGCAGCCTACGACTAGGGGAGGATACGCAGTATTTT
TRBJ2-1 NA TRBV7-7 NA CASSPRGALSNEQFF TGTGCTAGCAGCCCTAGGGGGGCTCTCTCCAATGAGCAGTTCTTC
TRBJ1-6 NA TRBV30 NA CAWSEWDSNSLHF TGTGCCTGGAGTGAGTGGGACTCCAATTCCCTCCACTTT
TRBJ2-2 NA TRBV30 NA CAWSPLRTGELFF TGTGCCTGGAGTCCCCTGAGGACCGGGGAGCTGTTTTTT
TRBJ1-3 NA TRBV5-4 NA CASSPGREFSGNTIYF TGTGCCAGCAGCCCTGGCAGGGAGTTCTCTGGAAACACCATATATTTT
TRBJ1-2 NA TRBV30 NA CAWRRTVGYGYTF TGTGCCTGGAGACGGACAGTCGGGTATGGCTACACCTTC
TRBJ2-2 NA TRBV29-1 TRBD1 CSVEDDRGRTGELFF TGCAGCGTTGAAGATGACAGGGGGCGGACCGGGGAGCTGTTTTTT
TRBJ2-5 NA TRBV5-4 TRBD1 CASSSWTGRQETQYF TGTGCCAGCAGCTCCTGGACAGGCCGACAAGAGACCCAGTACTTC
TRBJ1-6 NA TRBV19 NA CASTLGYNSPLHF TGTGCCAGTACTCTCGGCTATAATTCACCCCTCCACTTT
TRBJ2-7 NA TRBV15 TRBD1 CATSRGTGLEQYF TGTGCCACCAGCAGAGGGACAGGGCTCGAGCAGTACTTC
TRBJ2-1 NA TRBV7-7 NA CASSLQRGPYNEQFF TGTGCTAGCAGCTTACAAAGGGGCCCTTACAATGAGCAGTTCTTC
TRBJ2-5 few TRBV18 TRBD1 CASTLETGQGQTQYF TGTGCCAGCACATTAGAAACCGGACAGGGACAGACCCAGTACTTC